This T cell receptor (beta chain) was profiled in a study of CD8+CD57+ T cells in acquired aplastic anemia. Across the study: As sequenced from healthy donors, CD4+ cells averaged about 10.8 million reads.

The CDR3 contains 12 residues. In germline, CDR1 is SEHNR, CDR2 FQNEAQ (reference sequence). Trimming pared 4 bases from V and 2 bases from J, leaving 4 bases between. Profiles of TCR beta VDJ and CDR3 were generated from a genomic DNA template. TCRdb processed the reads anew with MiXCR; each CDR3 protein has one entry. Among 200,000 to 250,000 distinct CDR3 sequences listed, around 60% were seen once. This clonotype has a count of ten or more. What was sequenced was sorted CD4+, CD8+, or CD8+CD57+ T cells (not recorded which) from PBMCs. The chain links TRBV7-9 to TRBJ2-3; D gene unclear. This TCR came from a human donor in good health. For the CDR3, the DNA is TGTGCCAGCAGCTCCACCACAGATACGCAGTATTTT. Its protein product is CASSSTTDTQYF.